A single sample gave rise to the 24 T cell receptor beta chains below, sequenced in a study of beta chain features in type 1 diabetes. Study findings and constraints: Shorter TCRB CDR3s, moderately but significantly so, marked every one of the four CD4+ subsets in Type 1 diabetes patients.

The sequenced template was cDNA made from the entire isolated RNA. TCRdb's table, derived via immunoSEQ multiplex PCR, lists solely in-frame clones and lacks some. In the table there are under 300,000 clones, around 9.9% of which are singletons. No antigen has been assigned to these receptors. Sample: naive CD4+ T cells from blood. Receptor source: a man aged 25-45 years with type 1 diabetes.

This clone was counted between two and nine times. V gene TRBV5-1 combines with J gene TRBJ2-3; 12 bases align to TRBD2. The CDR3 loop spans 18 amino acids. Germline V lookup: CDR1 SGHRS, CDR2 YFSETQ. The V segment lost 2 bases and the J segment 2 bases; nucleotides outside the gene matches: 9. Written as DNA, the CDR3 is TGCGCCAGCAGCTTATCGACTAGCGGGGGACCGGTCACAGATACGCAGTATTTT. Its protein product is CASSLSTSGGPVTDTQYF.

Note on this clone: A read error may produce the germline difference seen at one junction end. The genes are TRBV7-2 and TRBJ2-7; D is possibly TRBD2 (6 bases). Germline V gene lookup returns CDR1 SGHTA and CDR2 FQGNSA. The CDR3 contains 16 residues. The chain's CDR3 is CASSSWGAGSSHEQYF. DNA of the CDR3: TGTGCCAGCAGCTCTTGGGGCGCGGGGTCCTCCCACGAGCAGTACTTC.

The CDR3 DNA reads as TGTGCCAGCAGTTACCAACGGCAGGACCAAGAGACCCAGTACTTC. Its translation: CASSYQRQDQETQYF. J is TRBJ2-5 and V is TRBV6-6; no clear D gene. Trimming cost V 2 bases and J 0 bases, with 10 bases left between them. The CDR3 covers 15 residues. CDR1 is MNHNY, CDR2 SVGAGI, per germline (reference sequence).

This clone showed up just a few times. The chain employs TRBV5-4 and TRBJ2-3; 11 nucleotides match TRBD2. The CDR3 has 16 residues. CDR1 and CDR2 from the germline V gene are SGHNT and YYREEE (reference sequence). V was clipped by 1 base and J by 5 bases; unmatched bases: 6. Here the CDR3 reads CASSLLLAGAEDTQYF. As DNA, the CDR3 is TGTGCCAGCAGCTTGTTACTAGCGGGGGCGGAAGATACGCAGTATTTT.

This chain links TRBV5-4 with TRBJ2-3, with TRBD2 identical over 7 bases. The CDR3 extends over 13 amino acids. The germline CDR1 and CDR2 sequences are SGHNT and YYREEE (reference sequence). J lost 6 bases, V lost 5 bases, and 6 bases had no gene match. As DNA, the CDR3 is TGTGCCAGCAGACGGACTAGTTCCGATACGCAGTATTTT. Translating it yields CASRRTSSDTQYF.

This clone came up a few times. The J gene is TRBJ1-2, the V gene TRBV29-1; 11 positions agree with TRBD1. CDR3 length: 12 residues. After removal of 7 bases from V and 8 bases from J, the junction contained 6 bases not matched to a gene. Germline V CDR1 and CDR2: SQVTM, ANQGSEA. This CDR3 reads CSAQDRGLGYTF. DNA for the CDR3: TGCAGCGCCCAGGACAGGGGGCTCGGCTACACCTTC.

The genes are TRBV9 and TRBJ2-5, with 9 bases matching TRBD2. The CDR3 has 16 residues. Trimming took 2 bases from V and 4 from J; bases not matched to a gene: 9. The germline CDR1 and CDR2 sequences are SGDLS and YYNGEE. The CDR3: CASSVAGGQSGETQYF. Written as DNA, the CDR3 is TGTGCCAGCAGCGTGGCGGGGGGGCAATCCGGAGAGACCCAGTACTTC.

This clone turned up a few times. The gene calls are TRBV15 and TRBJ1-6, with 7 bases lining up with TRBD1. The V gene's germline CDR1 is LNHNV and CDR2 YYDKDF (reference sequence). The junction had 8 bases not matched to a gene; V was cut back by 8 bases and J by 7 bases. The CDR3 covers 14 residues. The CDR3 loop is CATRQGQMNSPLHF. The CDR3 bases are TGTGCCACCCGTCAGGGACAGATGAATTCACCCCTCCACTTT.

In its sample, this clone was seen many times. V and J are TRBV7-9 and TRBJ2-7; D gene ambiguous. Between the trimmed V and J ends, which lost 6 bases and 4 bases, there was a span of 13 bases. From germline, CDR1 is SEHNR and CDR2 FQNEAQ (reference sequence). This CDR3 has 13 amino acids. CDR3 loop: CASSPYGGYEQYF. Written as DNA, the CDR3 is TGTGCCAGCAGTCCCTACGGCGGATACGAGCAGTACTTC.

Here the CDR3 DNA reads TGTGCCAGCAGTCTTAGCACAGATACGCAGTATTTT. Protein: CASSLSTDTQYF. The chain joins TRBV9 to TRBJ2-3; unclear D gene. Germline V lookup: CDR1 SGDLS, CDR2 YYNGEE. The CDR3 covers 12 residues. The V gene lost 5 bases and the J gene lost 0 bases, with 4 bases spanning the gap.

This clone turned up a few times. The CDR3 DNA follows: TGTGCCAGCAGCCAAGATAACACCTACGAGCAGTACTTC. This gives the protein CASSQDNTYEQYF. The rearrangement uses TRBV4-2 and TRBJ2-7; D remains unclear. Germline V gives CDR1 LGHNA, CDR2 YNFKEQ. V was pared by 0 bases and J by 2 bases, with 5 bases between. This CDR3 comprises 13 residues.

The chain combines TRBV11-1 with TRBJ2-5, with 8 bases that match TRBD1. Unmatched junction bases numbered 5, after V lost 5 bases and J lost 3 bases. Germline values: CDR1 SGHAT, CDR2 FQDESV (reference sequence). The CDR3 sequence is 14 residues long. Here the CDR3 reads CASSLGQAKETQYF. In DNA, the CDR3 is TGTGCCAGCAGCCTGGGACAGGCTAAAGAGACCCAGTACTTC.

The gene calls are TRBV28 and TRBJ1-5, with TRBD1 matching 8 bases. Germline loops: CDR1 MDHEN, CDR2 SYDVKM. The CDR3 consists of 18 residues. Trimming at V came to 3 bases and at J to 2 bases, leaving 12 bases not matched to a gene. The CDR3 region is CASSFALGRGHGNQPQHF. The CDR3 bases are TGTGCCAGCAGTTTTGCGTTGGGCAGGGGGCACGGCAATCAGCCCCAGCATTTT. The whole variable domain, remainder taken from reference TRBV28 and TRBJ1-5, is DVKVTQSSRYLVKRTGEKVFLECVQDMDHENMFWYRQDPGLGLRLIYFSYDVKMKEKGDIPEGYSVSREKKERFSLILESASTNQTSMYLCASSFALGRGHGNQPQHFGDGTRLSIL.

The J gene is TRBJ1-1, the V gene TRBV9, with 9 nucleotides matching TRBD1. CDR3 size: 15 residues. Germline V gene lookup returns CDR1 SGDLS and CDR2 YYNGEE. V lost 4 bases, J lost 2 bases, and 6 bases stayed unmatched. The CDR3 here is CASSPLTGGNTEAFF. The CDR3 nucleotides are TGTGCCAGCAGCCCGCTGACAGGGGGTAACACTGAAGCTTTCTTT.

The J gene is TRBJ2-6, the V gene TRBV7-9; D is unclear. The ends were cut back, 6 bases at V and 1 base at J, with 19 bases in the middle. Germline lookup yields CDR1 SEHNR and CDR2 FQNEAQ (reference sequence). The CDR3 spans 18 residues. The CDR3 nucleotides are TGTGCCAGCAGGTACCTGACTGATTACCTTTCTGGGGCCAACGTCCTGACTTTC. It specifies CASRYLTDYLSGANVLTF.

This rearrangement joins TRBV6-6 to TRBJ2-4, with TRBD2 as a possible D gene (6 bases). Germline CDR1 MNHNY, CDR2 SVGAGI (reference sequence). With 5 bases removed from V and 13 bases from J, the gap between germline ends came to 12 bases. This CDR3 has 11 amino acids. CDR3: CASSPGREQYF. DNA of the CDR3: TGTGCCAGCAGTCCGGGACGGGAGCAGTACTTC.

Here the CDR3 DNA reads TGCAGCGCTGCCCCTGGACAGGGGACAAACCTGAACACTGAAGCTTTCTTT. This translates into CSAAPGQGTNLNTEAFF. V and J are TRBV29-1 and TRBJ1-1; 9 nucleotides align to TRBD1. The ends lost 7 bases at V and 0 bases at J; junction bases unmatched: 15. Germline CDR1 SQVTM, CDR2 ANQGSEA. The CDR3 has 17 residues.

In this sample, this clone turned up a few times. The CDR3 region has the DNA TGTGCCATCAGTGAGTCAGGGGGTTATAATTCACCCCTCCACTTT. Its protein product is CAISESGGYNSPLHF. This chain uses TRBV10-3 with TRBJ1-6; maybe TRBD1 (6 bases). The CDR3 runs to 15 residues. Germline loops: CDR1 ENHRY, CDR2 SYGVKD. With 0 bases removed from V and 4 bases from J, the gap between germline ends came to 7 bases.

V gene TRBV4-1 combines with J gene TRBJ1-2, with 7 bases fitting TRBD1. The CDR3 loop spans 15 amino acids. The ends lost 1 base at V and 4 bases at J; junction bases unmatched: 6. Germline loops: CDR1 MGHRA, CDR2 YSYEKL. CDR3 amino acids: CASSQGDRAGYGYTF. Here the CDR3 DNA reads TGCGCCAGCAGCCAAGGGGACAGAGCCGGCTATGGCTACACCTTC.

This clone was counted between two and nine times. The V and J genes are TRBV18 and TRBJ2-1; TRBD1 aligns across 8 bases. The CDR3 consists of 14 residues. Germline assignment: CDR1 KGHSH and CDR2 LQKENI. V was pared by 6 bases and J by 7 bases, with 8 bases of the junction left unmatched. CDR3 nucleotides: TGTGCCAGCTCGCCCGGGACAGGTAGGAATGAGCAGTTCTTC. Amino acid sequence: CASSPGTGRNEQFF.

This chain links TRBV5-1 with TRBJ2-5, with 12 bases that match TRBD1. CDR1 SGHRS and CDR2 YFSETQ come from the germline V gene. V lost 4 bases to trimming and J lost 4 bases; unmatched junction nucleotides: 8. This CDR3 has 16 amino acids. The CDR3 sequence: CASSRDRGLGRETQYF. CDR3 nucleotide sequence: TGCGCCAGCAGCCGGGACAGGGGGCTAGGTAGAGAGACCCAGTACTTC.

V usage is TRBV2 and J usage is TRBJ2-3; 9 positions agree with TRBD2. The CDR3 sequence is 18 residues long. Germline assignment: CDR1 SNHLY and CDR2 FYNNEI. V trimming: 2 bases; J trimming: 5 bases; junction bases outside the gene matches: 14. The CDR3 DNA reads TGTGCCAGCAGTGAACGGCGCGGGGGGGGCCGATTGGTAGATACGCAGTATTTT. Translated, it gives CASSERRGGGRLVDTQYF.

Only a few counts were recorded for this clone. Other DNA sequences in the sample encode the same CDR3. The chain is built from TRBV6-6 and TRBJ1-5, with 8 bases identical to TRBD1. This CDR3 contains 15 residues. The V gene end was trimmed by 2 bases and the J gene end by 1 base; junction bases not matched to a gene: 1. Germline-derived CDR1 and CDR2 are MNHNY and SVGAGI (reference sequence). In nucleotides, the CDR3 is TGTGCCAGCAGTTACGGACAGGGAAGCAATCAGCCCCAGCATTTT. This sequence encodes CASSYGQGSNQPQHF.

V gene TRBV11-2 combines with J gene TRBJ2-2, with D uncertain. V shed 3 bases and J shed 1 base, with 6 bases lying between them. The CDR3 is made up of 14 amino acids. Germline V gives CDR1 SGHAT, CDR2 FQNNGV. The chain's CDR3 is CASSFIGNTGELFF. The CDR3, as DNA: TGTGCCAGCAGCTTCATCGGGAACACCGGGGAGCTGTTTTTT.